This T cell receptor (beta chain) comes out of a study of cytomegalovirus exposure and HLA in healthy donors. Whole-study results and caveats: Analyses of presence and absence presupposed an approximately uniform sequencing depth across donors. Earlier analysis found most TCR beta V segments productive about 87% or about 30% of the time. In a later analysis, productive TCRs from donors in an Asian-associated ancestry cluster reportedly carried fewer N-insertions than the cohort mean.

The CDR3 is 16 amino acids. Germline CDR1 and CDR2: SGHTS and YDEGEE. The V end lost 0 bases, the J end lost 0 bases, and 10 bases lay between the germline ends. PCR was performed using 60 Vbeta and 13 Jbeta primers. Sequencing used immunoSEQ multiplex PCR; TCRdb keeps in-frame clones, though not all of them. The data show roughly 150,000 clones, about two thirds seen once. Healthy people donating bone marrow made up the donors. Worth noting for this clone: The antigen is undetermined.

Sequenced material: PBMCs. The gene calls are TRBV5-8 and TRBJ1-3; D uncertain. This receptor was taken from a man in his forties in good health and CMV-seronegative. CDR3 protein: CASSLGTGFSGNTIYF. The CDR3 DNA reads TGTGCCAGCAGCTTGGGTACGGGGTTCTCTGGAAACACCATATATTTT. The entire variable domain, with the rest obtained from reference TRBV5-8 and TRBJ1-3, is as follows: EAGVTQSPTHLIKTRGQQATLRCSPISGHTSVYWYQQALGLGLQFLLWYDEGEERNRGNFPPRFSGRQFPNYSSELNVNALELEDSALYLCASSLGTGFSGNTIYFGEGSWLTVV.